This T cell receptor (beta chain) originates from a study of cytomegalovirus exposure and HLA in healthy donors. Findings of the study overall: A link between a missense DCLRE1C variant and TCR beta V- and J-gene trimming emerged from a later analysis. Investigators reported 164 TCR beta chains as tied to cytomegalovirus.

In the PCR, 60 Vbeta and 13 Jbeta primers were used. The data were produced by immunoSEQ multiplex PCR, yet TCRdb's version contains in-frame clones alone and is incomplete. Of approximately 100,000 clones in the sample, roughly 63% were seen once. V gave up 7 bases and J gave up 4 bases; unmatched junction bases: 4. The V gene's germline CDR1 is SGHDT and CDR2 YYEEEE. CDR3 length equals 12 residues. With regard to this clone: What it binds is unknown.

This sequence joins TRBV5-6 and TRBJ2-5; 7 nucleotides agree with TRBD2. The sample was PBMCs. The TCR comes from a woman in her seventies in good health and CMV-seropositive. In DNA, the CDR3 is TGTGCCAGCGATGGGGGGGGAGAGACCCAGTACTTC. This translates into CASDGGGETQYF.